This T cell receptor beta chain is from a study of T cell changes during pregnancy in multiple sclerosis. Assay used: immunoSEQ multiplex PCR; TCRdb lists only in-frame clones, some missing. The table records tens of thousands of clones, more than 75% of them present only once. Trimming removed 5 bases from V and 7 bases from J, with 15 bases in between. The CDR3 has 15 residues. Germline lookup yields CDR1 LNHDA and CDR2 SQIVND (reference sequence). The origin of this receptor is a female donor with multiple sclerosis, enrolled in a pregnancy study. Material: peripheral blood, obtained in the third trimester of pregnancy. The rearrangement links TRBV19 to TRBJ1-6; D might be TRBD1 (5 bases). The CDR3 region is CASSGAAGRNSPLHF. DNA of the CDR3: TGTGCCAGTAGTGGGGCCGCAGGGAGGAATTCACCCCTCCACTTT.